This TCR beta chain was retrieved from a study of T-cell reconstitution after alpha-beta-depleted transplantation in children. Unique molecular identifiers were incorporated during preparation of the TCRbeta library. TCRdb re-called the PCR reads through MiXCR, storing one row per CDR3 protein. The table includes about 610,000 distinct CDR3 sequences, roughly a tenth detected once. This clonotype has a handful of counts. The length of the CDR3 is 19 residues. Trimming removed 5 bases from V and 0 bases from J; junction bases left unmatched: 10. Germline V gene data show CDR1 as MDHEN and CDR2 as SYDVKM.

The chain couples TRBV28 to TRBJ2-4; 13 positions match TRBD2. This TCR came from a human donor who donated a stem cell graft to a child with acute myeloid leukemia. The sequences come from PBMCs from the stem cell graft donor, collected from the stem cell graft. CDR3 in DNA: TGTGCCAGCAGTCCCTCTTTCGGACTAGCGGGAGTAGCCAAAAACATTCAGTACTTC. It is translated as CASSPSFGLAGVAKNIQYF.